Shown below are 10 T cell receptor beta chains from a single sample sequenced in a study of yellow fever vaccine responses in identical twins. TCRdb recomputed calls from the RT-PCR reads with MiXCR, one row per CDR3 protein. The sample includes about 34,000 distinct CDR3 sequences, 45% to 65% of them seen just once. The sequencing here drew on T cells from blood (PBMCs), unsorted or a sorted subset (not recorded which), taken before or after yellow fever vaccination (not recorded which). All receptors come from a woman under 30 who received the yellow fever vaccine.

This clonotype has only a few counts. The genes are TRBV7-6 and TRBJ2-7; D gene ambiguous. Deletions cut 0 bases from V and 3 bases from J, with 6 bases between. The CDR3 contains 13 residues. Germline assignment: CDR1 SGHVS and CDR2 FNYEAQ. CDR3 bases: TGTGCCAGCAGCTTAGCGGTCGGCTACGAGCAGTACGTC. Protein product: CASSLAVGYEQYV.

The V gene is TRBV4-1, the J gene TRBJ1-5, with D unresolved. CDR1 and CDR2 from the germline V gene are MGHRA and YSYEKL. Trimming pared 1 base from V and 2 bases from J, leaving 6 bases between. The CDR3 is 14 amino acids. The CDR3 coding sequence is TGCGCCAGCAGCCAAGGGTTTGGCAATCAGCCCCAGCATTTT. Translating gives CASSQGFGNQPQHF.

The V call is TRBV11-2, the J call TRBJ2-5; TRBD1 aligns across 9 bases. The ends lost 2 bases at V and 5 bases at J; junction bases unmatched: 6. Germline lookup yields CDR1 SGHAT and CDR2 FQNNGV. The CDR3 is made up of 15 amino acids. CDR3 in amino acids: CASSLFRTGVETQYF. The CDR3 region has the DNA TGTGCCAGCAGCTTATTTCGGACAGGGGTTGAGACCCAGTACTTC.

V is TRBV11-1 and J is TRBJ1-5; D call uncertain. The CDR3 contains 15 residues. Germline CDR1 reads SGHAT; CDR2 reads FQDESV (reference sequence). Trimming took off 1 base at V and 0 bases at J, with 7 bases between the two ends. In nucleotides, the CDR3 is TGTGCCAGCAGCTTAGGTTTCGGTAGCAATCAGCCCCAGCATTTT. Amino acid sequence: CASSLGFGSNQPQHF.

This clonotype turned up a few times. The chain links TRBV2 to TRBJ1-3; no clear D. Germline loops: CDR1 SNHLY, CDR2 FYNNEI. The germline V and J ends were trimmed by 2 bases and 8 bases, with 7 bases remaining between them. The CDR3 is 12 amino acids. As DNA, the CDR3 is TGTGCCAGCAGTGAACAAACGGACACCATATATTTT. Protein: CASSEQTDTIYF.

This clonotype came up a few times. The chain links TRBV23-1 to TRBJ1-3, with D possibly being TRBD1 (5 bases). TRBV23-1 belongs to the ORF category, with a function that is uncertain. V lost 3 bases and J lost 4, with 13 bases in between. This CDR3 region has 15 residues. CDR3 DNA: TGCGCCAGCAGTCACCCTGCCAGGGCGGGAAACACCATATATTTT. Its protein product is CASSHPARAGNTIYF.

Only a few counts were recorded for this clonotype. V and J are TRBV12-3 or TRBV12-4 and TRBJ2-2, with a tentative D call TRBD1 (6 bases). The ends were cut back, 6 bases at V and 5 bases at J, with 10 bases in the middle. The CDR3 contains 13 residues. CDR3 nucleotide sequence: TGTGCCAGCAGACGTAGGGGGACCGGGGAGCTGTTTTTT. It is translated as CASRRRGTGELFF.

V gene TRBV5-1 combines with J gene TRBJ2-3; D might be TRBD1 or TRBD2, each matching 5 bases. Trimming cost V 4 bases and J 2 bases, with 17 bases left between them. The CDR3 totals 16 residues. The V gene's germline CDR1 is SGHRS and CDR2 YFSETQ. As DNA, the CDR3 is TGCGCCAGCAGCCTGGGCATGGGGACCCTCACAGATACGCAGTATTTT. Protein: CASSLGMGTLTDTQYF.

The chain recombines TRBV23-1 with TRBJ2-7; TRBD2 agrees at 7 bases. TRBV23-1 is assigned to the ORF class and has an uncertain function. The V gene end was trimmed by 0 bases and the J gene end by 2 bases; junction bases not matched to a gene: 7. The CDR3 loop spans 16 amino acids. The CDR3 DNA reads as TGCGCCAGCAGTCAATCGGGGAGGGGAACTCCCTACGAGCAGTACGTC. Amino acid sequence: CASSQSGRGTPYEQYV.

This chain links TRBV3-1 with TRBJ1-1; D is unresolved. This CDR3 spans 14 amino acids. V lost 0 bases to trimming and J lost 5 bases, with 10 bases between them. Germline V gene lookup returns CDR1 LGHDT and CDR2 YNNKEL (reference sequence). The CDR3 spells CASSQDNRGTEAFF. CDR3 nucleotide sequence: TGTGCCAGCAGCCAAGATAACCGTGGAACTGAAGCTTTCTTT.